The T cell receptor beta chain under discussion was sequenced for a study of T cells in Graves' hyperthyroidism and ophthalmopathy. Overall study context: Peripheral blood was drawn at first diagnosis, prior to all treatment.

TCR beta CDR3 regions were amplified from RNA transcripts. Using the HTBI primer set, a first-round RT-PCR was run on the TCR CDR3. Each CDR3 protein gets one entry after TCRdb re-called the multiplex PCR reads with MiXCR. The data hold nearly 600,000 distinct CDR3 sequences, with 11% to 15% observed a single time. This clonotype turned up a few times. Diagnoses rested on clinical symptoms, serum thyroxine and TRAb, thyroid ultrasound and orbital computed tomography. CDR3 length equals 15 residues. From germline, CDR1 is GTSNPN and CDR2 SVGIG (reference sequence). V lost 3 bases to trimming and J lost 5 bases, with 20 bases between them.

The sequence derives from a woman aged 25 to 39 with Graves' hyperthyroidism that later progressed to Graves' ophthalmopathy. The V gene is TRBV30, the J gene TRBJ2-7, with D perhaps given as TRBD1 or TRBD2 (5 bases each). The sequenced sample was blood. For the CDR3, the DNA is TGTGCCTGGAGCCCCGGGGATGTGAGAGGGGACGAGCAGTACTTC. It yields the protein CAWSPGDVRGDEQYF.